One and the same sample provided the 7 T cell receptor beta chains below, sequenced in a study of blood T cell repertoires in COVID-19. TCRdb's table, derived via immunoSEQ multiplex PCR, lists solely in-frame clones and lacks some. The sample contains tens of thousands of clones, over 90% of which appear only once. The sequenced sample was peripheral blood. These receptors were collected from a human donor in a cohort sampled during active COVID-19.

The genes are TRBV4-3 and TRBJ2-3; possibly TRBD1 for D (5 bases). The CDR3 is 15 residues long. V was trimmed by 0 bases and J by 6 bases, leaving 13 bases between them. Germline CDR1 and CDR2: LGHNA and YSLEER. The CDR3 sequence is CASSQDVQGKDTQYF. The DNA for the CDR3 is TGCGCCAGCAGCCAAGATGTTCAGGGTAAGGATACGCAGTATTTT.

The J gene is TRBJ1-3, the V gene TRBV9, with 10 nucleotides matching TRBD1. The J segment lost 3 bases and the V segment lost 4 bases, leaving 4 bases of the junction unmatched. The CDR3 sequence is 15 residues long. Germline V gene sequence: CDR1 SGDLS, CDR2 YYNGEE. The CDR3 DNA reads as TGTGCCAGCAGCAGAGACAGGGGGCTTGGAAACACCATATATTTT. Encoded protein: CASSRDRGLGNTIYF.

V is TRBV19 and J is TRBJ1-5, with TRBD1 matching over 7 bases. V shed 7 bases, J shed 2 bases, and the junction held 11 bases outside the gene matches. CDR1 is LNHDA and CDR2 is SQIVND in the germline V gene (reference sequence). The CDR3 runs 16 residues. This CDR3 is CASTKSTGRGNQPQHF. CDR3 DNA sequence: TGTGCCAGTACCAAATCGACAGGGCGAGGCAATCAGCCCCAGCATTTT.

J is TRBJ1-6 and V is TRBV5-5; the match to TRBD1 covers 9 bases. This CDR3 has 15 residues. Germline V CDR1 and CDR2: SGHKS, YYEKEE (reference sequence). The V segment lost 4 bases and the J segment 8 bases; nucleotides outside the gene matches: 7. Here the CDR3 DNA reads TGTGCCAGCAGCGAGGTGGGACAGGGATATTCACCCCTCCACTTT. It specifies CASSEVGQGYSPLHF.

This chain links TRBV24-1 with TRBJ2-1; D ambiguous. V was pared by 7 bases and J by 0 bases, with 9 bases between. The CDR3 totals 14 residues. CDR1 and CDR2 (germline): KGHDR, SFDVKD. CDR3 DNA: TGTGCCACCAGGGGCGCGAGCTCCTACAATGAGCAGTTCTTC. This sequence encodes CATRGASSYNEQFF.

This clone was found once. The CDR3 here is CASSDSADTQYF. CDR3 bases: TGTGCCAGCAGTGATTCGGCAGATACGCAGTATTTT. The chain is built from TRBV6-2 or TRBV6-3 and TRBJ2-3; D is ambiguous. Trimming removed 5 bases from V and 4 bases from J, with 7 bases in between. Germline-derived CDR1 and CDR2 are MNHEY and SVGEGT. CDR3 length equals 12 residues.

The V and J genes are TRBV5-8 and TRBJ2-3, with TRBD2 matching 11 bases. V was clipped by 4 bases and J by 2 bases; unmatched bases: 6. Germline CDR1 reads SGHTS; CDR2 reads YDEGEE. The CDR3 sequence is 16 residues long. The CDR3 DNA reads TGTGCCAGCAGCGCCCGACTAGCGGGATTCACAGATACGCAGTATTTT. Protein sequence: CASSARLAGFTDTQYF. Together with reference TRBV5-8 and TRBJ2-3, the CDR3 gives the full variable domain: EAGVTQSPTHLIKTRGQQATLRCSPISGHTSVYWYQQALGLGLQFLLWYDEGEERNRGNFPPRFSGRQFPNYSSELNVNALELEDSALYLCASSARLAGFTDTQYFGPGTRLTVL.